The 5 T cell receptor beta chains in this list originate from one sample, sequenced in a study of cytotoxic CD8 clonotypes in ibrutinib-treated CLL. Data came from immunoSEQ multiplex PCR; TCRdb stores just in-frame clones and leaves some out. The repertoire has around 310,000 clones, just under 80% of them found once; the top ten carry 5% to 7%. Here the sequenced sample was PBMCs, taken before ibrutinib treatment. These receptors were taken from a human donor with chronic lymphocytic leukemia.

This rearrangement joins TRBV2 to TRBJ2-3; 12 nucleotides agree with TRBD2. This CDR3 has 17 amino acids. CDR1 SNHLY and CDR2 FYNNEI come from the germline V gene. Trimming at V came to 2 bases and at J to 4 bases, leaving 7 bases not matched to a gene. The chain's CDR3 is CASSERLAGGPADTQYF. The CDR3 DNA follows: TGTGCCAGCAGTGAACGTCTAGCGGGAGGGCCCGCAGATACGCAGTATTTT.

J is TRBJ2-7 and V is TRBV14; 7 bases line up with TRBD1. Germline trimming cut 5 bases from V and 1 base from J; bases unmatched to any gene: 5. The CDR3 totals 14 residues. Germline values: CDR1 SGHDN, CDR2 FVKESK. The CDR3 coding sequence is TGTGCCAGCAGCTTACCGGGACAGTCCTACGAGCAGTACTTC. Amino acids: CASSLPGQSYEQYF.

The V call is TRBV10-3, the J call TRBJ2-1; D is uncertain. The CDR3 sequence is 14 residues long. Germline V CDR1 and CDR2: ENHRY, SYGVKD. The V end was cut by 2 bases, the J end by 5 bases, with 10 bases between. CDR3: CAISEPYSNNEQFF. CDR3 bases: TGTGCCATCAGTGAGCCTTACAGCAACAATGAGCAGTTCTTC.

The chain is built from TRBV19 and TRBJ1-5, with D maybe TRBD1 (5 bases). The CDR3 runs 14 residues. From germline, CDR1 is LNHDA and CDR2 SQIVND (reference sequence). V was trimmed by 1 base and J by 5 bases, leaving 9 bases between them. This CDR3 is CASSIAGYHQPQHF. CDR3 nucleotide sequence: TGTGCCAGTAGTATAGCAGGGTATCATCAGCCCCAGCATTTT.

The chain recombines TRBV7-2 with TRBJ2-7; TRBD1 aligns across 11 bases. With 5 bases clipped from V and 2 bases from J, the junction kept 11 bases outside the gene matches. The germline gives CDR1 SGHTA, CDR2 FQGNSA. The CDR3 spans 17 residues. CDR3: CASSPWPPGQGAYEQYF. CDR3 in DNA: TGTGCCAGCAGCCCTTGGCCCCCGGGACAGGGGGCCTACGAGCAGTACTTC.